This T cell receptor (beta chain) was captured by sequencing in a study of blood T cell repertoires in COVID-19. Across the study: Acute and convalescent COVID-19 specimens originated in the United States, Italy and Spain. Sources were T cells, B-cell-depleted T cells, or PBMCs; the material itself was cDNA or gDNA.

Germline V gene lookup returns CDR1 ENHRY and CDR2 SYGVKD. J was trimmed by 5 bases and V by 0 bases; bases with no gene match: 4. The CDR3 is 15 amino acids. Enrolment of Seattle patients took place during active infection, and they were followed longitudinally. Profiling relied on immunoSEQ multiplex PCR, and the TCRdb table lists in-frame clones only, not all of them. The repertoire has about 170,000 clones, roughly 90% of them found once; the top ten carry approximately 11%. The sample consisted of peripheral blood. The rearrangement joins TRBV10-3 to TRBJ1-1; the match to TRBD1 covers 9 bases. The receptor was isolated from a woman in her sixties or seventies with COVID-19, enrolled during active disease. Here the CDR3 DNA reads TGTGCCATCAGTGAGTCAGGGACAGGGAGTACTGAAGCTTTCTTT. It translates to CAISESGTGSTEAFF.